This T cell receptor beta chain originates from a study of T cells in localized non-small cell lung cancer. Study-wide results and limits: The study linked higher blood T cell density to longer overall survival.

Measured with immunoSEQ multiplex PCR; TCRdb has only the in-frame clones, and not every one. Of tens of thousands of clones in the sample, 70% to 90% were seen once. This clone was detected a few times. Its antigen is unidentified. The CDR3 runs to 12 residues. The germline gives CDR1 MNHEY, CDR2 SVGAGI. Trimming stripped 7 bases from V and 11 bases from J, with 18 bases between. The source is a female donor older than 55 with stage I lung adenocarcinoma. Sequenced here: peripheral blood, sampled before any cancer treatment. The V call is TRBV6-5, the J call TRBJ2-7; D possibly corresponds to TRBD1 (6 bases). The CDR3 protein is CASTSPPGQKYF. The CDR3 DNA follows: TGTGCCAGCACCTCTCCCCCCGGACAGAAGTACTTC.